Listed below are T cell receptor beta chains from one sample, sequenced in a study of neoadjuvant anti-PD-1 for oral cavity cancer. Generated by immunoSEQ multiplex PCR, the TCRdb table keeps only in-frame clones and is missing some. Here the sample spans roughly 15,000 clones, roughly three quarters being singletons. Sequences were derived from PBMCs, sampled after nivolumab (anti-PD-1) treatment. The receptors come from a person aged 40 to 85 with oral cavity squamous cell carcinoma. The CDR3 runs from the conserved cysteine through the conserved F or W. D genes are given only for firm matches. For some rows the clone size is stated as once, few or many, or as a class when expanded; others skip it.

CDR3 protein | CDR3 DNA | clone size | V gene | D gene | J gene
CASSLVGSPDVQPQHF | TGTGCCAGCAGCTTAGTAGGCAGCCCCGATGTTCAGCCCCAGCATTTT | few | TRBV7-6 | NA | TRBJ1-5
CAWSVGPVDAEQYF | TGTGCCTGGAGTGTCGGCCCCGTTGACGCCGAGCAGTACTTC | few | TRBV30 | NA | TRBJ2-7
CASSPQGVRNQPQHF | TGTGCCAGCAGTCCACAGGGGGTTCGCAATCAGCCCCAGCATTTT | few | TRBV27 | TRBD1 | TRBJ1-5
CASSSYGPGSYGYTF | TGTGCCAGCAGCTCCTACGGGCCCGGGTCCTATGGCTACACCTTC | few | TRBV5-4 | NA | TRBJ1-2
CASSPRTNLNTGELFF | TGTGCCAGCAGTCCACGGACAAACCTTAACACCGGGGAGCTGTTTTTT | few | TRBV27 | NA | TRBJ2-2
CASMPDTYEQYF | TGTGCCAGCATGCCGGACACCTACGAGCAGTACTTC | NA | TRBV2 | NA | TRBJ2-7
CASSLGGRGSEQYF | TGTGCCAGCAGCTTAGGGGGTAGAGGGAGCGAGCAGTACTTC | NA | TRBV7-3 | NA | TRBJ2-7
CASSQQGGNTEAFF | TGTGCCAGCAGCCAGCAAGGGGGAAACACTGAAGCTTTCTTT | NA | TRBV4-2 | NA | TRBJ1-1
CASSHRPARGQETQYF | TGCGCCAGCAGCCATAGACCAGCTAGAGGCCAAGAGACCCAGTACTTC | NA | TRBV4-1 | NA | TRBJ2-5
CASRYSLAGGGEQFF | TGTGCCAGCAGATATTCATTGGCCGGGGGCGGTGAGCAGTTCTTC | NA | TRBV2 | NA | TRBJ2-1
CASSLRGLITEAFF | TGTGCCAGCAGTTTACGGGGGTTGATCACTGAAGCTTTCTTT | few | TRBV27 | NA | TRBJ1-1
CASSLWRETYEQYF | TGTGCCAGCAGTTTGTGGCGGGAGACCTACGAGCAGTACTTC | NA | TRBV28 | TRBD2 | TRBJ2-7
CASSYDQLAKNIQYF | TGTGCCAGCAGTTACGATCAACTAGCCAAAAACATTCAGTACTTC | NA | TRBV6-6 | NA | TRBJ2-4
CAWRAGTGVTDTQYF | TGTGCCTGGAGGGCCGGGACAGGGGTCACAGATACGCAGTATTTT | NA | TRBV30 | TRBD1 | TRBJ2-3
CAWGVEDGHYNEQFF | TGTGCCTGGGGTGTCGAGGACGGACATTACAATGAGCAGTTCTTC | NA | TRBV30 | NA | TRBJ2-1
CASSLGDTNNEQFF | TGCGCCAGCAGCTTGGGGGACACTAACAATGAGCAGTTCTTC | once | TRBV5-1 | NA | TRBJ2-1
CASSLRGSTEAFF | TGTGCCAGCAGCTTACGGGGAAGCACTGAAGCTTTCTTT | few | TRBV7-9 | NA | TRBJ1-1
CASKTANVYEQYF | TGTGCCAGCAAAACAGCAAACGTCTACGAGCAGTACTTC | NA | TRBV6-1 | NA | TRBJ2-7
CASRNHRGVAKNIQYF | TGTGCCAGCAGAAACCACAGGGGGGTAGCCAAAAACATTCAGTACTTC | NA | TRBV11-2 | TRBD1 | TRBJ2-4
CASTNIRGSYEQYF | TGTGCCAGCACAAATATCCGAGGCTCCTACGAGCAGTACTTC | NA | TRBV11-2 | NA | TRBJ2-7
CASSSSLSSYNSPLHF | TGTGCCAGCAGCTCCTCCCTCAGCTCCTATAATTCACCCCTCCACTTT | NA | TRBV13 | NA | TRBJ1-6
CASSFRQANEKLFF | TGTGCCAGCAGCTTTCGACAGGCAAATGAAAAACTGTTTTTT | NA | TRBV5-4 | NA | TRBJ1-4
CATSREVSGNTIYF | TGTGCCACCAGCAGGGAGGTCTCTGGAAACACCATATATTTT | NA | TRBV15 | NA | TRBJ1-3
CASSWAGARGETQYF | TGCGCCAGCAGCTGGGCGGGGGCGCGGGGAGAGACCCAGTACTTC | few | TRBV5-1 | NA | TRBJ2-5
CSVEEGDGTGEAFF | TGCAGCGTTGAAGAAGGAGACGGAACGGGTGAAGCTTTCTTT | once | TRBV29-1 | NA | TRBJ1-1
CASSLDGQISNQPQHF | TGTGCCAGCAGCTTAGACGGCCAGATTAGCAATCAGCCCCAGCATTTT | NA | TRBV11-2 | NA | TRBJ1-5
CASSSLVVEQYF | TGTGCCAGCAGCTCACTCGTCGTCGAACAGTACTTC | NA | TRBV7-9 | NA | TRBJ2-7
CASSESTGAPTEAFF | TGCGCCAGCAGTGAGTCGACAGGGGCGCCCACTGAAGCTTTCTTT | NA | TRBV10-1 | TRBD1 | TRBJ1-1
CASSPHQGEQFF | TGTGCCAGCAGCCCTCACCAGGGGGAGCAGTTCTTC | NA | TRBV7-6 | NA | TRBJ2-1
CASRSGGSYNEQFF | TGTGCCAGCCGGTCAGGGGGATCCTACAATGAGCAGTTCTTC | few | TRBV27 | TRBD1 | TRBJ2-1
CAWSTTSIQASNYGYTF | TGTGCCTGGAGTACCACCTCAATACAGGCTTCTAACTATGGCTACACCTTC | NA | TRBV30 | NA | TRBJ1-2
CAWSVLMTTGNTIYF | TGTGCCTGGAGTGTATTGATGACTACTGGAAACACCATATATTTT | few | TRBV30 | NA | TRBJ1-3
CASSPHPRQGSNEQFF | TGTGCCAGCAGCCCCCACCCAAGACAGGGATCAAATGAGCAGTTCTTC | once | TRBV7-9 | TRBD1 | TRBJ2-1
CASSEQGAGEKLFF | TGTGCCAGCAGTGAACAGGGGGCGGGGGAAAAACTGTTTTTT | NA | TRBV28 | TRBD1 | TRBJ1-4
CASSLGGRLNTEAFF | TGTGCCAGCAGCTTGGGTGGGCGGCTGAACACTGAAGCTTTCTTT | once | TRBV5-8 | NA | TRBJ1-1
CSVEDLRGNTEAFF | TGCAGCGTTGAAGATCTTCGGGGGAACACTGAAGCTTTCTTT | NA | TRBV29-1 | NA | TRBJ1-1
CASSEVLAASYEQYF | TGTGCCAGCAGTGAAGTCCTAGCGGCCTCCTACGAGCAGTACTTC | few | TRBV6-1 | TRBD2 | TRBJ2-7
CASSQDPLAFRNEQFF | TGTGCCAGCAGCCAAGATCCACTAGCGTTTAGGAATGAGCAGTTCTTC | once | TRBV4-2 | TRBD2 | TRBJ2-1
CAISVSQATNTGELFF | TGTGCCATCAGTGTTTCCCAAGCTACGAACACCGGGGAGCTGTTTTTT | NA | TRBV10-3 | NA | TRBJ2-2
CASIKGQNTEAFF | TGTGCCAGCATTAAGGGACAGAACACTGAAGCTTTCTTT | NA | TRBV28 | NA | TRBJ1-1
CAWSVPQVYGYTF | TGTGCCTGGAGTGTACCGCAGGTCTATGGCTACACCTTC | NA | TRBV30 | NA | TRBJ1-2
CASSKEPRAGAFF | TGTGCCAGCAGCAAAGAGCCCAGGGCCGGGGCTTTCTTT | few | TRBV21-1 | NA | TRBJ1-1
CASSLSPPAGSATGELFF | TGTGCCAGCAGCTTATCCCCTCCTGCGGGGTCCGCCACCGGGGAGCTGTTTTTT | NA | TRBV11-3 | NA | TRBJ2-2
CASSPFPGLDNSPLHF | TGCGCCAGCAGCCCCTTTCCGGGACTGGATAATTCACCCCTCCACTTT | NA | TRBV5-1 | NA | TRBJ1-6
CAISKRSGDRGEETQYF | TGTGCCATCAGTAAGAGGTCGGGAGACAGGGGAGAGGAGACCCAGTACTTC | NA | TRBV10-3 | TRBD1 | TRBJ2-5
CASGSRYEQYF | TGTGCTAGTGGTTCTCGATACGAGCAGTACTTC | NA | TRBV12-5 | NA | TRBJ2-7
CASSQEAAAGANVLTF | TGCGCCAGCAGCCAAGAGGCGGCAGCCGGGGCCAACGTCCTGACTTTC | NA | TRBV4-1 | NA | TRBJ2-6
CSVGPEGNTIYF | TGCAGCGTTGGGCCCGAAGGAAACACCATATATTTT | NA | TRBV29-1 | NA | TRBJ1-3
CASSGQIQETQYF | TGTGCCAGCAGCGGACAGATTCAAGAGACCCAGTACTTC | NA | TRBV13 | NA | TRBJ2-5
CASSEFSGVDQPQHF | TGCGCCAGCAGTGAGTTTTCGGGGGTGGATCAGCCCCAGCATTTT | NA | TRBV10-2 | NA | TRBJ1-5
CASSYSRGGEQYF | TGTGCCAGCAGTTACTCGCGGGGCGGCGAGCAGTACTTC | NA | TRBV6-6 | NA | TRBJ2-7
CASSLAGYSYEQYF | TGTGCCAGCAGCTTAGCAGGTTACTCCTACGAGCAGTACTTC | NA | TRBV7-9 | NA | TRBJ2-7
CASSVGPQQVLSYEQYF | TGTGCCAGCAGCGTGGGGCCCCAACAGGTCCTCTCCTACGAGCAGTACTTC | once | TRBV21-1 | NA | TRBJ2-7
CSATGDGQYF | TGCAGTGCTACGGGTGATGGGCAGTACTTC | NA | TRBV20-1 | NA | TRBJ2-7
CSAGQGEGYTF | TGCAGCGCTGGACAGGGGGAAGGCTACACCTTC | NA | TRBV29-1 | TRBD1 | TRBJ1-2
CASARGTRGNEQFF | TGTGCCAGCGCCCGAGGGACTAGGGGGAATGAGCAGTTCTTC | NA | TRBV13 | TRBD2 | TRBJ2-1
CASRPWQGARTEAFF | TGCGCCAGCAGGCCCTGGCAGGGGGCCAGGACTGAAGCTTTCTTT | NA | TRBV4-1 | TRBD1 | TRBJ1-1